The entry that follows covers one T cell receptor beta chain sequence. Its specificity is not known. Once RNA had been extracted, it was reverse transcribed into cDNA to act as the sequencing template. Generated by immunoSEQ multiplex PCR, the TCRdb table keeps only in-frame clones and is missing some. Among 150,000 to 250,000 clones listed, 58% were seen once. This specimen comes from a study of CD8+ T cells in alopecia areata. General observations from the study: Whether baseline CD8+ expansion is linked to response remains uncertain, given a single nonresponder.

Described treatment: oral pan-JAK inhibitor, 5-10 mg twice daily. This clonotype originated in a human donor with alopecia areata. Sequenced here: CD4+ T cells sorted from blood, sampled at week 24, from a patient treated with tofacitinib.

CDR3 loop: CDWAVNYGYTF. CDR3 bases: TGTGACTGGGCGGTGAACTATGGCTACACCTTC. The rearrangement links TRBV6-6 to TRBJ1-2; D gene uncertain. Germline-derived CDR1 and CDR2 are MNHNY and SVGAGI (reference sequence). The CDR3 covers 11 residues.